Listed below are T cell receptor beta chains from one sample, sequenced in a study. TCRdb processed the 5' RACE reads anew with MiXCR; each CDR3 protein has one entry. Of tens of thousands of distinct CDR3 sequences in the sample, roughly a fifth are singletons; the top ten hold about 4%. The source material was Tregs sorted from blood. The origin of the receptors is a female donor with breast cancer. CDR3s leave out the opening cysteine and the closing phenylalanine or tryptophan.

J gene | V gene | CDR3 protein
TRBJ2-1 | TRBV9 | ASSVTLAGANEQF
TRBJ2-1 | TRBV28 | ASRMGREIYNEQF
TRBJ1-2 | TRBV20-1 | SASQGQGHYGYT
TRBJ2-3 | TRBV23-1 | ASSSSWTSGRGDTQY
TRBJ2-3 | TRBV18 | ASSNPATDTQY
TRBJ1-2 | TRBV30 | AWSVGSASNYGYT
TRBJ2-1 | TRBV27 | ASSSGTSYNEQF
TRBJ2-2 | TRBV5-1 | ASSLDRDRGPGELF
TRBJ2-1 | TRBV4-1 | ASSQQPGLAGSRTYNEQF
TRBJ2-3 | TRBV4-2 | ASSRGTSGNTDTQY
TRBJ1-3 | TRBV9 | ASSPSGQGGHSGNTIY
TRBJ2-1 | TRBV12-3/TRBV12-4 | ASSPTSGSVSYNEQF
TRBJ2-3 | TRBV20-1 | SARDLGQGHTDTQY
TRBJ1-5 | TRBV24-1 | ATSKANSNQPQH
TRBJ2-7 | TRBV30 | AWSVGYEQY
TRBJ1-1 | TRBV4-1 | ASSQVGSLEVTEAF
TRBJ2-1 | TRBV25-1 | ASSETGGHNEQF
TRBJ2-7 | TRBV6-1 | ASSASTSYEQY
TRBJ1-1 | TRBV5-1 | ASSKEWGTEAF
TRBJ2-7 | TRBV27 | ASSPDRPGEQY
TRBJ1-1 | TRBV11-2 | ASSFSPQVNTEAF
TRBJ2-3 | TRBV9 | ASSVAGDTQY
TRBJ1-1 | TRBV20-1 | SASIHRGNTEAF
TRBJ2-6 | TRBV27 | ASSPIGGLAGAEGANVLT
TRBJ2-1 | TRBV20-1 | SARTSGIYNEQF
TRBJ2-6 | TRBV4-2 | ASSPLPAGGSGANVLT
TRBJ1-2 | TRBV4-1 | ASSQVGILTDRLGYT
TRBJ1-5 | TRBV15 | ATSAERAGRSNQPQH
TRBJ2-3 | TRBV10-2 | ASATGSQRLDTQY
TRBJ1-2 | TRBV7-8 | ASSPHGDYGYT
TRBJ2-7 | TRBV29-1 | SVEDYDEQY
TRBJ2-1 | TRBV10-3 | AIRETGDNEQF
TRBJ1-1 | TRBV5-1 | ASSSLDFPEAF
TRBJ2-1 | TRBV4-2 | ASSQLRDPYNEQF
TRBJ1-2 | TRBV4-2 | ASSAMNYGYT
TRBJ2-2 | TRBV7-9 | ASSLEDRYQDTGELF
TRBJ2-5 | TRBV4-2 | ASSQDPGGVGVQETQY
TRBJ2-2 | TRBV5-1 | ASSLQAEYTGELF